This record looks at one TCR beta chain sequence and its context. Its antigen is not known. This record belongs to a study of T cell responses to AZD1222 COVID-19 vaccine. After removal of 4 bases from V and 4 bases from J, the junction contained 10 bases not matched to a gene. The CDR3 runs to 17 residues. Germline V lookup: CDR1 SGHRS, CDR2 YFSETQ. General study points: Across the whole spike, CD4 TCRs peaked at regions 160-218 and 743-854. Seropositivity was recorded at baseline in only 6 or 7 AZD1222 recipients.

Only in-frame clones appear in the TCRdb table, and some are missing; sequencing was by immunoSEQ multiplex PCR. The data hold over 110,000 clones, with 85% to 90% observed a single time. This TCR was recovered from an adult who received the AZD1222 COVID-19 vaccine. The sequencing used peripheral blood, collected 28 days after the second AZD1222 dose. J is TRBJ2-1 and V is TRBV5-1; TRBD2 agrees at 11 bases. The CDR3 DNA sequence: TGCGCCAGCAGCCCACGTAAATCTAGCGGGGGGTACAATGAGCAGTTCTTC. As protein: CASSPRKSSGGYNEQFF.